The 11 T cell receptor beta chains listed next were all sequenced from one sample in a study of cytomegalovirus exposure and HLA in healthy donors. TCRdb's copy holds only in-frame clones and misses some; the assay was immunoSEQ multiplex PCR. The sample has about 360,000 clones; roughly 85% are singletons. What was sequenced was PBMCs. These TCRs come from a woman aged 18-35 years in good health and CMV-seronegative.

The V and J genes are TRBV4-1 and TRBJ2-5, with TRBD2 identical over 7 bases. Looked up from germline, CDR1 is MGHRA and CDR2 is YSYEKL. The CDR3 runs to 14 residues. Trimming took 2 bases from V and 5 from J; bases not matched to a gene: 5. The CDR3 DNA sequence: TGCGCCAGCAGCCAATCGAGCGGGACTGAGACCCAGTACTTC. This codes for CASSQSSGTETQYF.

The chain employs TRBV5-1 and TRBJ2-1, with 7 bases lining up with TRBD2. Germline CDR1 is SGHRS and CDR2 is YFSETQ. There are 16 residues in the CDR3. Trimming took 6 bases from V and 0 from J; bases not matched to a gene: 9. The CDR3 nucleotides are TGCGCCAGCACCAGCGGGGAGGCGAGCTCCTACAATGAGCAGTTCTTC. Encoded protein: CASTSGEASSYNEQFF.

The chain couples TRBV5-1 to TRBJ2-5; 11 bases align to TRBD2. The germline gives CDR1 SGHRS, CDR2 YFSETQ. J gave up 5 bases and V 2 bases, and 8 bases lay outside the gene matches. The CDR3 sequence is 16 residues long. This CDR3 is CASSFLAGGPGETQYF. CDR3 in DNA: TGCGCCAGCAGCTTCTTAGCGGGGGGGCCCGGGGAGACCCAGTACTTC.

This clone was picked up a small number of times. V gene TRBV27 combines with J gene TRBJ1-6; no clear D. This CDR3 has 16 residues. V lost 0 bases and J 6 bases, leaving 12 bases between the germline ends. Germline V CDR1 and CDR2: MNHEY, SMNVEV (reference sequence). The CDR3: CASSLSTYGGNSPLHF. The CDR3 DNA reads TGTGCCAGCAGTTTATCCACTTACGGCGGTAATTCACCCCTCCACTTT.

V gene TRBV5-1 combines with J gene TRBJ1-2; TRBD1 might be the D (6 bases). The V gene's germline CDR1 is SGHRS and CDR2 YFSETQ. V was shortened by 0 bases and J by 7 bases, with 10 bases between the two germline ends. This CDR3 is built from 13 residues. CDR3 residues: CASSLGGQAGYTF. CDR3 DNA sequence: TGCGCCAGCAGCTTGGGGGGGCAGGCTGGCTACACCTTC.

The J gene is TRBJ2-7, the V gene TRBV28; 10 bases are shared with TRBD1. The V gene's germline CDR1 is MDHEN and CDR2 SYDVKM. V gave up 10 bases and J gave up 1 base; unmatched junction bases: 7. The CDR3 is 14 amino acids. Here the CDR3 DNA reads TGTGCCACCACGCCGGGACAGGGGTCCTACGAGCAGTACTTC. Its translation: CATTPGQGSYEQYF.

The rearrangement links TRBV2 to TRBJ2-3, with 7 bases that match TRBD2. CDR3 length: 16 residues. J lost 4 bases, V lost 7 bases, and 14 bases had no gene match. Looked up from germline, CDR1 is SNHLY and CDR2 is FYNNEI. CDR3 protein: CASIGSTSLGADTQYF. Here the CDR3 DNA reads TGTGCCAGCATAGGCTCGACTAGCTTGGGGGCAGATACGCAGTATTTT.

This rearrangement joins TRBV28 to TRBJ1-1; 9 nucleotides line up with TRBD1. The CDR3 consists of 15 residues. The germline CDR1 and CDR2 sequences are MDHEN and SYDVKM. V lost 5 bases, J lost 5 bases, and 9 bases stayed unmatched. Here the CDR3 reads CASSLTGQGRTEAFF. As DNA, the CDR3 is TGTGCCAGCAGTCTAACGGGACAGGGACGAACTGAAGCTTTCTTT. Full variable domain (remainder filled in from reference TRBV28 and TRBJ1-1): DVKVTQSSRYLVKRTGEKVFLECVQDMDHENMFWYRQDPGLGLRLIYFSYDVKMKEKGDIPEGYSVSREKKERFSLILESASTNQTSMYLCASSLTGQGRTEAFFGQGTRLTVV.

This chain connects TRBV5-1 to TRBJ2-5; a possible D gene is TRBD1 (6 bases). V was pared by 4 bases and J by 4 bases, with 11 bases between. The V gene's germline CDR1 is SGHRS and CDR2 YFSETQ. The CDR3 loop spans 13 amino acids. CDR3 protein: CASSLDSRETQYF. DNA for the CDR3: TGCGCCAGCAGCCTGGACAGCCGAGAGACCCAGTACTTC.

CDR3 protein: CATSRDSARAVFLGDYGYTF. The CDR3 bases are TGTGCCACCAGCAGAGATTCGGCGAGAGCAGTATTTTTAGGAGACTATGGCTACACCTTC. The V gene is TRBV15, the J gene TRBJ1-2; no reliable D call. Germline lookup yields CDR1 LNHNV and CDR2 YYDKDF (reference sequence). The CDR3 runs 20 residues. V dropped 0 bases and J dropped 3 bases, with 26 bases sitting between them.

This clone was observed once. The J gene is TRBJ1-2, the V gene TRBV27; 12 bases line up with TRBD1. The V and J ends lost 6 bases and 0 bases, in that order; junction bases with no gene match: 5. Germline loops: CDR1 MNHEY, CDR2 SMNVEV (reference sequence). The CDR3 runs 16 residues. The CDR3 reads CASSRDRGRANYGYTF. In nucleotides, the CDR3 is TGTGCCAGCAGCCGGGACAGGGGGCGAGCTAACTATGGCTACACCTTC.